Below, 25 T cell receptor beta chains from the same sample are listed, as sequenced in a study of blood T cell repertoires in COVID-19. TCRdb's copy holds only in-frame clones and misses some; the assay was immunoSEQ multiplex PCR. Here the sample spans fewer than 400,000 clones, around nine tenths being singletons. Sequences were obtained from PBMCs or T cells enriched from blood (not recorded which). These receptors originate from a woman in her forties or fifties who had recovered from COVID-19.

The V call is TRBV6-5, the J call TRBJ1-2, with TRBD1 matching over 10 bases. Trimming took 8 bases from V and 7 from J; bases not matched to a gene: 10. Germline V gene lookup returns CDR1 MNHEY and CDR2 SVGAGI. The CDR3 length is 14 residues. For the CDR3, the DNA is TGTGCCAGCTCCTTGACAGGGGGCGCAGGTGGCTACACCTTC. This translates into CASSLTGGAGGYTF.

V gene TRBV4-2 combines with J gene TRBJ2-3, with 9 bases aligning to TRBD2. The CDR3 is made up of 19 amino acids. Germline trimming cut 3 bases from V and 2 bases from J; bases unmatched to any gene: 15. Germline loops: CDR1 LGHNA, CDR2 YNFKEQ. The CDR3 DNA is TGTGCCAGCAGCCAGGCAGTAGCGGGGGTCCTTCCTTTCACAGATACGCAGTATTTT. Protein: CASSQAVAGVLPFTDTQYF.

CDR3 loop: CASSVQSRGNTEAFF. CDR3 DNA: TGTGCCAGCAGCGTCCAGTCCCGTGGGAACACTGAAGCTTTCTTT. The genes are TRBV9 and TRBJ1-1; no clear D gene. Germline lookup yields CDR1 SGDLS and CDR2 YYNGEE. The V gene lost 2 bases and the J gene lost 1 base, with 12 bases spanning the gap. The CDR3 has 15 amino acids. Based on the CDR3 plus reference TRBV9 and TRBJ1-1, the full variable domain is DSGVTQTPKHLITATGQRVTLRCSPRSGDLSVYWYQQSLDQGLQFLIQYYNGEERAKGNILERFSAQQFPDLHSELNLSSLELGDSALYFCASSVQSRGNTEAFFGQGTRLTVV.

The V gene is TRBV30, the J gene TRBJ2-7; 10 nucleotides align to TRBD1. V dropped 2 bases and J dropped 2; count of bases not matched to a gene: 3. This CDR3 is built from 14 residues. Germline lookup yields CDR1 GTSNPN and CDR2 SVGIG (reference sequence). The CDR3 here is CAWSQGQGTYEQYF. In DNA, the CDR3 is TGTGCCTGGAGTCAGGGACAGGGGACCTACGAGCAGTACTTC.

The V and J genes are TRBV9 and TRBJ1-3; perhaps TRBD1 as D (6 bases). The CDR3 runs to 17 residues. The germline gives CDR1 SGDLS, CDR2 YYNGEE. V lost 3 bases, J lost 0 bases, and 16 bases lay in between. The CDR3 DNA is TGTGCCAGCAGCGGCATGACAGGAGCGGACTCTGGAAACACCATATATTTT. Its translation is CASSGMTGADSGNTIYF.

V is TRBV3-1 (or the pseudogene TRBV3-2) and J is TRBJ2-7; 7 bases line up with TRBD1. CDR3 length equals 16 residues. V shed 4 bases, J shed 8 bases, and the junction held 17 bases outside the gene matches. Germline V gives CDR1 LGHDT, CDR2 YNNKEL (reference sequence). The CDR3 DNA reads TGTGCCAGCAGCCTAATCATAGGGACAGCCCCTACGCAGCAGTACTTC. Encoded protein: CASSLIIGTAPTQQYF.

The chain carries TRBV19 and TRBJ1-2; TRBD1 agrees at 8 bases. The CDR3 runs 14 residues. Germline V gene lookup returns CDR1 LNHDA and CDR2 SQIVND (reference sequence). After removal of 4 bases from V and 5 bases from J, the junction contained 6 bases not matched to a gene. CDR3 in amino acids: CASSTEDRAYGYTF. The CDR3 coding sequence is TGTGCCAGTAGTACCGAGGACAGGGCTTATGGCTACACCTTC.

This clone has only one observation. This CDR3 is CASSNRRLGPYEQYF. The CDR3 DNA reads TGTGCCAGCAGCAATAGGAGGTTGGGTCCCTACGAGCAGTACTTC. The rearrangement joins TRBV7-8 to TRBJ2-7; TRBD2 might be the D (5 bases). Per germline, CDR1 SGHVS and CDR2 FQNEAQ. The CDR3 consists of 15 residues. Trimming took 5 bases from V and 2 from J, leaving 16 bases between them.

V and J are TRBV30 and TRBJ1-2, with 8 bases fitting TRBD1. V shed 5 bases, J shed 0 bases, and the junction held 5 bases outside the gene matches. Germline V lookup: CDR1 GTSNPN, CDR2 SVGIG (reference sequence). This CDR3 is built from 14 residues. The CDR3 reads CAWDRGTSNYGYTF. CDR3 coding DNA: TGTGCCTGGGACAGGGGAACCTCTAACTATGGCTACACCTTC.

The chain couples TRBV4-3 to TRBJ1-2; 10 bases are shared with TRBD1. Looked up from germline, CDR1 is LGHNA and CDR2 is YSLEER. The V and J ends lost 3 bases and 7 bases, in that order; junction bases with no gene match: 2. This CDR3 spans 13 amino acids. As DNA, the CDR3 is TGCGCCAGCAGCCAGGGACAGGGGAGTGGCTACACCTTC. It translates to CASSQGQGSGYTF.

The V gene is TRBV6-6, the J gene TRBJ2-3; 9 positions match TRBD2. V lost 0 bases and J lost 7; bases outside the gene matches: 8. The germline gives CDR1 MNHNY, CDR2 SVGAGI (reference sequence). The CDR3 is made up of 16 amino acids. The CDR3, as DNA: TGTGCCAGCAGTTACTCCCGCGGGGGGGCGGGGAATACGCAGTATTTT. It encodes CASSYSRGGAGNTQYF.

The CDR3 DNA is TGTGCCAGTAGTATCAGGGACAGGGGTTATGGAAACACCATATATTTT. Translating it yields CASSIRDRGYGNTIYF. The chain couples TRBV19 to TRBJ1-3; TRBD1 agrees at 10 bases. The length of the CDR3 is 16 residues. The J segment lost 3 bases and the V segment lost 3 bases, leaving 5 bases of the junction unmatched. The germline V gene encodes CDR1 LNHDA and CDR2 SQIVND (reference sequence).

The chain combines TRBV7-9 with TRBJ2-1; the match to TRBD2 covers 8 bases. Germline V gene data show CDR1 as SEHNR and CDR2 as FQNEAQ (reference sequence). The ends lost 1 base at V and 9 bases at J; junction bases unmatched: 8. This CDR3 comprises 15 residues. For the CDR3, the DNA is TGTGCCAGCAGCTTAGAGGGTAGCGGGGTCCGTGAGCAGTTCTTC. It translates to CASSLEGSGVREQFF.

This clone appeared a few times. V is TRBV5-5 and J is TRBJ1-1, with TRBD1 matching 10 bases. The CDR3 covers 15 residues. Germline CDR1 is SGHKS and CDR2 is YYEKEE (reference sequence). V gave up 4 bases and J gave up 1 base; unmatched junction bases: 4. In DNA, the CDR3 is TGTGCCAGCAGCGCCTGGGACAGGGGGAACACTGAAGCTTTCTTT. It codes for CASSAWDRGNTEAFF. The variable domain in full, with the rest retrieved from reference TRBV5-5 and TRBJ1-1, is DAGVTQSPTHLIKTRGQQVTLRCSPISGHKSVSWYQQVLGQGPQFIFQYYEKEERGRGNFPDRFSARQFPNYSSELNVNALLLGDSALYLCASSAWDRGNTEAFFGQGTRLTVV.

The chain uses TRBV2 and TRBJ1-3; maybe TRBD1 (5 bases). CDR1 is SNHLY, CDR2 FYNNEI, per germline. CDR3 size: 14 residues. Between the trimmed V and J ends, which lost 4 bases and 4 bases, there was a span of 11 bases. The CDR3 DNA sequence: TGTGCCAGCAGTGTCGGGACTCCGGGAAACACCATATATTTT. It translates to CASSVGTPGNTIYF.

The rearrangement joins TRBV30 to TRBJ1-1, with 7 bases fitting TRBD1. The CDR3 extends over 15 amino acids. Germline lookup yields CDR1 GTSNPN and CDR2 SVGIG (reference sequence). Trimming cost V 4 bases and J 4 bases; bases outside gene matches: 12. The chain's CDR3 is CAWNRDSALITEAFF. The CDR3 coding sequence is TGTGCCTGGAACCGGGACAGCGCATTAATCACTGAAGCTTTCTTT.

The chain combines TRBV7-2 with TRBJ2-3; TRBD2 might be the D (7 bases). The V gene's germline CDR1 is SGHTA and CDR2 FQGNSA. V lost 4 bases, J lost 3 bases, and 14 bases lay in between. The CDR3 length is 15 residues. For the CDR3, the DNA is TGTGCCAGCAGCTCAAGGGGGGGGCAAACAGATACGCAGTATTTT. Residues: CASSSRGGQTDTQYF.

This clone has only a few counts. The gene calls are TRBV2 and TRBJ1-3, with unresolved D. The CDR3 is made up of 16 amino acids. In germline, CDR1 is SNHLY, CDR2 FYNNEI. Trimming pared 1 base from V and 1 base from J, leaving 11 bases between. The chain's CDR3 is CASSEGGAISGNTIYF. DNA of the CDR3: TGTGCCAGCAGTGAAGGGGGAGCGATATCTGGAAACACCATATATTTT.

The chain carries TRBV11-3 and TRBJ1-2; D might be TRBD1 (5 bases). Germline CDR1 reads SGHNT; CDR2 reads YENEEA. V lost 9 bases and J lost 4, with 12 bases in between. This CDR3 contains 12 residues. In DNA form, the CDR3 reads TGTGCCAGAACCTTGACAGTCTATGGCTACACCTTC. Translating it yields CARTLTVYGYTF.

The chain joins TRBV27 to TRBJ2-1; the match to TRBD2 covers 13 bases. This CDR3 is 16 amino acids long. Germline V gene lookup returns CDR1 MNHEY and CDR2 SMNVEV (reference sequence). J was trimmed by 7 bases and V by 4 bases; bases with no gene match: 7. DNA for the CDR3: TGTGCCAGCAGTTCTCGACTAGCGGGGGGACCGAATGAGCAGTTCTTC. Residues: CASSSRLAGGPNEQFF.

Worth noting for this clone: The sample has other DNA sequences that encode this CDR3 too. The rearrangement uses TRBV27 and TRBJ1-5; the D is unclear. Germline V CDR1 and CDR2: MNHEY, SMNVEV (reference sequence). This CDR3 region has 12 residues. Trimming stripped 3 bases from V and 7 bases from J, with 7 bases between. In DNA form, the CDR3 reads TGTGCCAGCAGTTTTAGAGGGCAGCCCCAGCATTTT. This encodes CASSFRGQPQHF.

The V call is TRBV5-1, the J call TRBJ2-5, with D perhaps TRBD1 (6 bases). Germline V gives CDR1 SGHRS, CDR2 YFSETQ. V lost 1 base, J lost 2 bases, and 15 bases lay in between. CDR3 length: 16 amino acids. The chain's CDR3 is CASSLFPGEFQETQYF. DNA of the CDR3: TGCGCCAGCAGCTTGTTTCCAGGGGAGTTTCAAGAGACCCAGTACTTC.

This clone was seen just once. This CDR3 is also generated by other DNA sequences in the sample. The chain carries TRBV11-2 and TRBJ1-1; D is unclear. Trimming removed 1 base at V and 0 bases at J, with 6 bases between. This CDR3 has 14 amino acids. Germline CDR1 reads SGHAT; CDR2 reads FQNNGV. The CDR3 protein is CASSLGQMNTEAFF. The DNA of the CDR3 is TGTGCCAGCAGCTTAGGCCAGATGAACACTGAAGCTTTCTTT.

The chain is built from TRBV10-3 and TRBJ1-2; no definite D call. Trimming cost V 4 bases and J 7 bases, with 7 bases left between them. CDR1 and CDR2 (germline): ENHRY, SYGVKD. There are 11 residues in the CDR3. The CDR3 loop is CAISGTFGYTF. CDR3 bases: TGTGCCATCAGTGGGACTTTTGGCTACACCTTC.

The V and J genes are TRBV7-2 and TRBJ2-2; 10 nucleotides match TRBD2. CDR1 and CDR2 (germline): SGHTA, FQGNSA. Unmatched junction bases numbered 10, after V lost 5 bases and J lost 7 bases. This CDR3 has 16 residues. The CDR3, as DNA: TGTGCCAGCAGCCCGGGGGCTAGCGGGGGCATCGGGGAGCTGTTTTTT. Its translation: CASSPGASGGIGELFF.